One and the same sample provided the 25 T cell receptor beta chains below, sequenced in a study of T cell repertoires in cytomegalovirus infection. These receptors have no identified antigens. Using its own MiXCR run on the reads, TCRdb lists one record per CDR3 protein. The data contain 800,000 to 950,000 distinct CDR3 sequences, about 31% of them singletons. This specimen was cultured CD8+ T cells from PBMCs, taken from culture after CMV antigen stimulation. These receptors originate from a human donor in good health (CMV status not recorded). Some clones in this sample may be carry-over from other donors' samples.

A remark on this clonotype: Since the CDR3 does not end with the conserved phenylalanine or tryptophan, this likely comes from a read error. The chain carries TRBV7-2 and TRBJ2-1; 12 positions agree with TRBD1. The CDR3 is 17 amino acids. Germline-derived CDR1 and CDR2 are SGHTA and FQGNSA. CDR3 DNA sequence: TGTGCCAACAGCCTTCGGGGACAGGGGGCTTTGGACAATGAGCAGTTCCTC. It is translated as CANSLRGQGALDNEQFL.

V and J are TRBV12-3 or TRBV12-4 and TRBJ2-3; D unclear. This CDR3 contains 16 residues. Trimming cost V 3 bases and J 6 bases, with 19 bases left between them. DNA of the CDR3: TGTGCCAGCAGTTTGCCCGGCGTGCCAAGGATGGATACGCAGTATTTT. Its protein product is CASSLPGVPRMDTQYF.

CDR3 sequence: CASSPPRVGAATDTQYF. CDR3 in DNA: TGTGCCAGCTCACCACCACGGGTTGGGGCAGCCACAGATACGCAGTATTTT. The genes are TRBV18 and TRBJ2-3; weak D call: TRBD1 (5 bases). CDR1 is KGHSH and CDR2 is LQKENI in the germline V gene. Trimming pared 0 bases from V and 2 bases from J, leaving 15 bases between. The CDR3 consists of 17 residues.

DNA for the CDR3: TGTGCCAGCAGTGATGTGACAGGGGAGTTCTACAATGAGCAGTTCTTC. Amino acids: CASSDVTGEFYNEQFF. V usage is TRBV2 and J usage is TRBJ2-1, with 8 bases matching TRBD1. The junction had 7 bases not matched to a gene; V was cut back by 3 bases and J by 3 bases. The CDR3 totals 16 residues. Germline V gives CDR1 SNHLY, CDR2 FYNNEI.

The rearrangement links TRBV6-6 to TRBJ2-5; 9 positions match TRBD2. The germline CDR1 and CDR2 sequences are MNHNY and SVGAGI (reference sequence). Unmatched junction bases numbered 3, after V lost 7 bases and J lost 9 bases. This CDR3 has 11 amino acids. CDR3 sequence reads: CASTAGGPQYF. The DNA for the CDR3 is TGTGCCAGCACAGCGGGGGGTCCCCAGTACTTC.

The chain uses TRBV6-1 and TRBJ1-2; D may be TRBD1 (5 bases). CDR1 and CDR2 (germline): MNHNS, SASEGT. The CDR3 covers 13 residues. V lost 2 bases and J 3 bases, leaving 7 bases between the germline ends. The CDR3 DNA sequence: TGTGCCAGCAGTGAATTGGGGGACTATGGCTACACCTTC. Translating it yields CASSELGDYGYTF.

V is TRBV20-1 and J is TRBJ1-4, with 7 bases aligning to TRBD1. The V gene's germline CDR1 is DFQATT and CDR2 SNEGSKA (reference sequence). This CDR3 is built from 17 residues. The junction had 8 bases not matched to a gene; V was cut back by 1 base and J by 0 bases. The CDR3 sequence: CSARVKIQGPTNEKLFF. The CDR3 DNA sequence: TGCAGTGCTAGAGTGAAGATACAGGGGCCAACTAATGAAAAACTGTTTTTT.

This clonotype was counted only a few times. The chain uses TRBV29-1 and TRBJ1-6; 10 positions match TRBD1. Germline V gene sequence: CDR1 SQVTM, CDR2 ANQGSEA. This CDR3 region has 14 residues. The V and J ends lost 5 bases and 7 bases, in that order; junction bases with no gene match: 5. The CDR3 nucleotides are TGCAGCGTTCGGTCGGGACAGGGGAATTCACCCCTCCACTTT. It translates to CSVRSGQGNSPLHF.

The chain is built from TRBV27 and TRBJ1-3; weak D call: TRBD1 (5 bases). V lost 4 bases to trimming and J lost 7 bases, with 14 bases between them. The CDR3 runs to 14 residues. Germline loops: CDR1 MNHEY, CDR2 SMNVEV (reference sequence). The CDR3 DNA follows: TGTGCCAGCAGTTCTTCCAGGGTGGGTAACACCATATATTTT. This encodes CASSSSRVGNTIYF.

This CDR3 is CATSSHRGPYNEQFF. CDR3 nucleotide sequence: TGTGCCACCAGCAGTCACAGGGGCCCCTACAATGAGCAGTTCTTC. V and J are TRBV15 and TRBJ2-1; 7 bases line up with TRBD1. The CDR3 totals 15 residues. V lost 3 bases, J lost 2 bases, and 4 bases stayed unmatched. Germline values: CDR1 LNHNV, CDR2 YYDKDF (reference sequence).

This clonotype occurred many times. V gene TRBV6-2 or TRBV6-3 combines with J gene TRBJ1-1; D call uncertain. The CDR3 consists of 15 residues. The germline CDR1 and CDR2 sequences are MNHEY and SVGEGT. Between the trimmed V and J ends, which lost 3 bases and 0 bases, there was a span of 11 bases. The CDR3 bases are TGTGCCAGCAGTTATGGCCTAAGGGTGAACACTGAAGCTTTCTTT. Its translation: CASSYGLRVNTEAFF.

The J gene is TRBJ2-5, the V gene TRBV7-6; 8 bases map to TRBD2. The CDR3 contains 15 residues. Looked up from germline, CDR1 is SGHVS and CDR2 is FNYEAQ. V lost 1 base and J lost 4; bases outside the gene matches: 5. The CDR3 region is CASSLDLGGAETQYF. For the CDR3, the DNA is TGTGCCAGCAGCTTAGATCTCGGGGGGGCAGAGACCCAGTACTTC. The whole variable domain, remainder taken from reference TRBV7-6 and TRBJ2-5, is GAGVSQSPRYKVTKRGQDVALRCDPISGHVSLYWYRQALGQGPEFLTYFNYEAQQDKSGLPNDRFSAERPEGSISTLTIQRTEQRDSAMYRCASSLDLGGAETQYFGPGTRLLVL.

This clonotype was picked up a small number of times. The chain uses TRBV7-9 and TRBJ1-1; D remains ambiguous. In germline, CDR1 is SEHNR, CDR2 FQNEAQ (reference sequence). The ends were cut back, 4 bases at V and 6 bases at J, with 18 bases in the middle. This CDR3 is built from 15 residues. The CDR3 region is CASSSFDQQGPEAFF. CDR3 nucleotide sequence: TGTGCCAGCAGCTCCTTCGACCAACAAGGCCCTGAAGCTTTCTTT. The full variable domain, in which reference TRBV7-9 and TRBJ1-1 provide the parts outside the CDR3, is DTGVSQNPRHKITKRGQNVTFRCDPISEHNRLYWYRQTLGQGPEFLTYFQNEAQLEKSRLLSDRFSAERPKGSFSTLEIQRTEQGDSAMYLCASSSFDQQGPEAFFGQGTRLTVV.

The CDR3 here is CASGTDHNQPQHF. CDR3 bases: TGTGCCAGTGGGACAGACCACAATCAGCCCCAGCATTTT. The rearrangement links TRBV2 to TRBJ1-5, with 7 positions matching TRBD1. The length of the CDR3 is 13 residues. With 9 bases clipped from V and 3 bases from J, the junction kept 5 bases outside the gene matches. Germline V gene sequence: CDR1 SNHLY, CDR2 FYNNEI.

This clonotype was recorded a few times. The chain couples TRBV19 to TRBJ1-5; no reliable D call. The CDR3 runs to 15 residues. In germline, CDR1 is LNHDA, CDR2 SQIVND (reference sequence). Trimming cost V 5 bases and J 0 bases, with 11 bases left between them. The CDR3 spells CASSVLVHSNQPQHF. The CDR3 nucleotides read TGTGCCAGTAGTGTTCTCGTTCATAGCAATCAGCCCCAGCATTTT.

This clonotype has ten or more counts. The chain links TRBV7-2 to TRBJ2-4, with a tentative D call TRBD2 (5 bases). This CDR3 comprises 19 residues. Trimming pared 4 bases from V and 0 bases from J, leaving 22 bases between. CDR1 SGHTA and CDR2 FQGNSA come from the germline V gene. The CDR3 coding sequence is TGTGCCAGCAGCTCGCCGGAGCGCGGGCTTGCGTTAGCCAAAAACATTCAGTACTTC. This translates into CASSSPERGLALAKNIQYF.

The gene calls are TRBV7-9 and TRBJ2-3; no firm D call. The CDR3 is 12 amino acids. Trimming stripped 5 bases from V and 6 bases from J, with 9 bases between. Germline CDR1 SEHNR, CDR2 FQNEAQ (reference sequence). The CDR3 spells CASSPPRDTQYF. CDR3 in DNA: TGTGCCAGCAGCCCCCCGAGGGATACGCAGTATTTT. The entire variable domain, with the rest obtained from reference TRBV7-9 and TRBJ2-3, is as follows: DTGVSQNPRHKITKRGQNVTFRCDPISEHNRLYWYRQTLGQGPEFLTYFQNEAQLEKSRLLSDRFSAERPKGSFSTLEIQRTEQGDSAMYLCASSPPRDTQYFGPGTRLTVL.

This clonotype was detected only once. The genes are TRBV20-1 and TRBJ2-4, with D possibly TRBD1 on 5 matching bases. This CDR3 is 13 amino acids long. In germline, CDR1 is DFQATT, CDR2 SNEGSKA (reference sequence). V was cut by 4 bases and J by 8 bases, with 15 bases left in between. DNA of the CDR3: TGCAGTGCTAATTCCCAGGGCGGATACATTCAGTACTTC. This gives the protein CSANSQGGYIQYF.

This clonotype was recorded many times. The gene calls are TRBV7-9 and TRBJ2-1; D ambiguous. The germline gives CDR1 SEHNR, CDR2 FQNEAQ (reference sequence). The CDR3 runs to 13 residues. Trimming removed 2 bases from V and 8 bases from J, with 10 bases in between. CDR3 sequence (DNA): TGTGCCAGCAGCTTAACCGCCGGACATGAGCAGTTCTTC. Its translation is CASSLTAGHEQFF.

The rearrangement links TRBV10-2 to TRBJ2-7; 9 positions agree with TRBD1. Trimming at V came to 7 bases and at J to 8 bases, leaving 18 bases not matched to a gene. The germline V gene has CDR1 WSHSY and CDR2 SAAADI. This CDR3 region has 16 residues. Here the CDR3 reads CASTLFRTGASPKQYF. In DNA, the CDR3 is TGCGCCAGCACGCTTTTTAGGACAGGGGCTTCCCCCAAGCAGTACTTC.

The chain has TRBV7-8 and TRBJ2-2; tentatively, D is TRBD1 or TRBD2 (6 bases each). The V gene lost 6 bases and the J gene lost 7 bases, with 24 bases spanning the gap. From germline, CDR1 is SGHVS and CDR2 FQNEAQ. The CDR3 totals 17 residues. The CDR3 region has the DNA TGTGCCAGCAGATTCCTCGTCGGGGGCTACCTGGTCGGGGAGCTGTTTTTT. Translated: CASRFLVGGYLVGELFF.

In its sample, this clonotype was seen once. The V gene is TRBV5-3, the J gene TRBJ2-1, with D perhaps TRBD1 or TRBD2 (5 bases each). TRBV5-3 is placed among ORFs of uncertain function. The germline V and J ends were trimmed by 9 bases and 4 bases, with 23 bases remaining between them. There are 16 residues in the CDR3. The CDR3 nucleotides read TGTGCCATCATCTGGGGCAGGCGAGGGTTATACAATGAGCAGTTCTTC. Residues: CAIIWGRRGLYNEQFF.

This clonotype has ten or more counts. V and J are TRBV7-2 and TRBJ1-4, with no clear D. CDR3 length: 14 amino acids. The germline V gene has CDR1 SGHTA and CDR2 FQGNSA. Trimming removed 0 bases from V and 4 bases from J, with 6 bases in between. CDR3 DNA: TGTGCCAGCAGCTTAGCGTCGTATAATGAAAAACTGTTTTTT. Its protein product is CASSLASYNEKLFF.

This clonotype turned up a few times. The genes are TRBV6-6 and TRBJ2-6, with 9 bases matching TRBD1. CDR1 is MNHNY and CDR2 is SVGAGI in the germline V gene (reference sequence). The CDR3 length is 17 residues. V lost 7 bases to trimming and J lost 2 bases; unmatched junction nucleotides: 9. The CDR3 loop reads CASTWDREKTGANVLTF. The DNA of the CDR3 is TGTGCCAGCACTTGGGACAGGGAAAAGACTGGGGCCAACGTCCTGACTTTC.

J is TRBJ1-1 and V is TRBV24-1; TRBD1 matches 9 bases. CDR3 length equals 13 residues. Germline lookup yields CDR1 KGHDR and CDR2 SFDVKD. With 9 bases clipped from V and 1 base from J, the junction kept 2 bases outside the gene matches. CDR3 loop: CATAGQGNTEAFF. The CDR3 DNA reads as TGTGCCACCGCGGGACAGGGGAACACTGAAGCTTTCTTT.